This TCR beta chain is from a study of shared clonotypes between healthy human individuals. Study results and limitations: Non-shared clonotypes showed lower generation probabilities than clonotypes common to all four donors. Incomplete sequencing of sorted subsets was indicated by rarefaction despite large depth.

CD4+ cells underwent separation, giving CD45RA+ naive and CD45RA-negative memory subsets. V was shortened by 7 bases and J by 2 bases, with 17 bases between the two germline ends. This CDR3 is built from 14 residues. Germline V gene sequence: CDR1 SQVTM, CDR2 ANQGSEA. With regard to this clone: The antigen remains unidentified.

The assay ran at deep level. This table comes from immunoSEQ multiplex PCR, and its TCRdb copy is limited to in-frame clones, with some not included. This table holds hundreds of thousands of clones, approximately 95% found once. The gene calls are TRBV29-1 and TRBJ1-2; D perhaps matches TRBD1 (5 bases). The sequence derives from a woman in her thirties in good health. Sequencing was done on a sample of naive CD4+ T cells sorted from blood. The subset was: CD45RA+ positively selected. The CDR3, as DNA: TGCAGCGGGGGGAGTCTGAACCTAAACTATGGCTACACCTTC. Amino acid sequence: CSGGSLNLNYGYTF.